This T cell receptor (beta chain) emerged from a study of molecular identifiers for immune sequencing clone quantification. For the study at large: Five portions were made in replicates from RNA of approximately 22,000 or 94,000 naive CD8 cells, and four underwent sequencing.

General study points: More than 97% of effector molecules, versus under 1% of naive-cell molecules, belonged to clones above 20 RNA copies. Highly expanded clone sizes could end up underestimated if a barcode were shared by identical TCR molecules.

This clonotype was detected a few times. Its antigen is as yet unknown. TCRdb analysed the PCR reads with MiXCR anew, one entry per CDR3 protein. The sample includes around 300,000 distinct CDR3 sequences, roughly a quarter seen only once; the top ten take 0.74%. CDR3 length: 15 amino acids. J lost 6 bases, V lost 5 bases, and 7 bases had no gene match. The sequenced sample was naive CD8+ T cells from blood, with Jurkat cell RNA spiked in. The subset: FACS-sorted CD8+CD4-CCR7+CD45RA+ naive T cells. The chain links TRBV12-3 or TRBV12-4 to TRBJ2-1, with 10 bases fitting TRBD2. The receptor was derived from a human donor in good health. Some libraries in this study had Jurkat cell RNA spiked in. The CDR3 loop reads CASSPPAGGRNEQFF. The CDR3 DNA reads TGTGCCAGCAGTCCGCCAGCGGGGGGGCGCAATGAGCAGTTCTTC.